Sequencing of this T cell receptor beta chain was carried out in a study of cytomegalovirus exposure and HLA in healthy donors. Overall study results and limits: 164 TCR beta chains were listed as cytomegalovirus-associated. Analyzed later, association rates of TCRs varied across HLA loci, with DRB1 most and HLA-C fewest. What a later analysis reportedly showed was that an Asian-associated ancestry cluster had fewer N-insertions than the roughly 670-donor mean.

Amplification used 60 Vbeta primers and 13 Jbeta primers. Method: immunoSEQ multiplex PCR; TCRdb's copy keeps in-frame clones and lacks some. This sample has 86,000 or so clones, with more than 75% found just once. Participants comprised healthy donors of bone marrow. The CDR3 is 15 amino acids. Per germline, CDR1 LGHNA and CDR2 YNFKEQ. Trimming removed 4 bases from V and 2 bases from J; junction bases left unmatched: 8. This clone has a single count. The antigen remains undetermined. Sequencing was performed on PBMCs. This chain joins TRBV4-2 and TRBJ2-7; 7 bases are a match to TRBD2. This clonotype originated in a woman aged 40 to 50 in good health and CMV-seropositive. The CDR3 sequence is CASSLDLSGTYEQYF. CDR3 nucleotides: TGTGCCAGCAGCCTAGATCTGAGCGGGACCTACGAGCAGTACTTC.